The 2 T cell receptor beta chains below were found in one sample sequenced in a study of T cell changes during pregnancy in multiple sclerosis. Generated by immunoSEQ multiplex PCR, the TCRdb table keeps only in-frame clones and is missing some. Of under 120,000 clones listed, 91% were seen once; the top ten hold about 3%. The sequencing used peripheral blood, collected after pregnancy. Receptors originate from a female donor with multiple sclerosis, enrolled in a pregnancy study.

The V gene is TRBV7-9, the J gene TRBJ2-5; a possible D gene is TRBD1 (6 bases). This CDR3 region has 13 residues. CDR1 is SEHNR and CDR2 is FQNEAQ in the germline V gene (reference sequence). Trimming shortened V by 5 bases and J by 5 bases, and 12 bases separated the two germline ends. CDR3 amino acids: CASSASRGETQYF. The CDR3 coding sequence is TGTGCCAGCAGCGCCTCTAGGGGGGAGACCCAGTACTTC.

This clone is a singleton in its sample. This chain links TRBV2 with TRBJ1-1; a possible D gene is TRBD1 (6 bases). Germline CDR1 reads SNHLY; CDR2 reads FYNNEI. This CDR3 has 14 amino acids. Between the trimmed V and J ends, which lost 4 bases and 4 bases, there was a span of 13 bases. In nucleotides, the CDR3 is TGTGCCAGCAGTGCTATCAGGGGCAGCACTGAAGCTTTCTTT. Translating gives CASSAIRGSTEAFF.